This T cell receptor beta chain was profiled in a study of T cells in Graves' hyperthyroidism and ophthalmopathy. Whole-study results and caveats: Ophthalmopathy could be told apart from stable hyperthyroidism with a 13 V-J model.

TCR beta CDR3 regions were amplified from RNA. HTBI primers were employed in a first-round RT-PCR of the TCR CDR3. TCRdb processed the multiplex PCR reads anew with MiXCR; each CDR3 protein has one entry. The table lists 350,000 or so distinct CDR3 sequences, 17% of them singletons. In its sample, this clonotype was seen a few times. Its antigen is unknown. V lost 4 bases and J lost 1, with 12 bases in between. The germline CDR1 and CDR2 sequences are SGHKS and YYEKEE (reference sequence). CDR3 size: 15 residues. The sequenced sample was blood. The V gene is TRBV5-5, the J gene TRBJ1-5; maybe TRBD1 (6 bases). This sequence originates from a woman aged 25 to 39 with Graves' hyperthyroidism that later progressed to Graves' ophthalmopathy. In nucleotides, the CDR3 is TGTGCCAGCAGCCTGCGGGGGGCGAGCAATCAGCCCCAGCATTTT. This translates into CASSLRGASNQPQHF.